This T cell receptor (beta chain) comes out of a study of shared clonotypes between healthy human individuals (dated by TCRdb to the early 2020s). Broadly, across the study: A few men and two women, aged 18 to 49 years, made up the cohort. To estimate repertoire size and how much clonotypes are shared between individuals, the study performed deep sequencing of blood TCR repertoires from a few healthy adults. Libraries were prepared and TCR repertoires were sequenced by different laboratories using diverse techniques, in order to increase sequencing depth and limit assay-specific biases. Per donor, leukapheresis produced somewhere between about 0.9 and 9 billion PBMCs.

The germline V gene encodes CDR1 SGHTA and CDR2 FQGTGA. Trimming costs V 2 bases and J 5 bases, and their ends lie 10 bases apart. Taken from cysteine to phenylalanine, the CDR3 has 14 residues. Only the CDR3 region is kept as DNA, spanning 42 bases read in frame from base 1. Using the deep immunoSEQ assay, multiplex PCR amplified TCR CDR3 regions from genomic DNA. For each cell subset, the extracted genomic DNA was distributed evenly across all wells of several immunoSEQ 96-well plates, and each plate served as one replicate. For unsorted PBMC, roughly 300 ng of genomic DNA, equivalent to about 30,000 T cell genomes, went into each replicate PCR. Ten immunoSEQ deep assay plates were used to sequence unsorted PBMC genomic DNA. Purified libraries were quantified with a Qubit 3.0 fluorometer, sized on a Bioanalyzer 2100, and re-quantified with the KAPA Library Quantification kit. Every immunoSEQ 96-well plate was sequenced on a separate single-read 150-cycle Illumina NextSeq 550 flow cell. Per the source publication's procedure: Because the immunoSEQ output held only junctional sequences and lacked quality scores, the filtering could not match the filtering applied to full-length reads. Sequences were annotated with PyIR, a Python wrapper for IgBLAST v1.9, using IMGT germline references to assign V/J genes and CDR3. Reads with weak V/J assignments (E-value above 1e-6), missing CDR3, stop codons, out-of-frame junctions, or ambiguous translated residues were removed. V3J clonotypes were defined by identical inferred V gene, J gene, and CDR3 amino acid sequence. Percentage overlap between repertoires was computed as shared unique clonotypes divided by the size of the smaller repertoire. Three approaches were used to assess repertoire richness: RTK rarefaction, the Chao1 estimator, and Recon v2.1 estimates of unobserved clonotypes. The table comes from immuneACCESS by way of TCRdb, which keeps in-frame sequences with V and J called. Part of the clones is missing from these tables; in studies checked, under half for an unresolved V gene and the rest for unknown reasons. V, J and clone size are those of that table, while D and trimming were read from the DNA. In all, the sample holds fewer than 600,000 clones, and about 76% of those were seen once. The ten top clones hold about 13% of the sample.

Study-level results and caveats: Pairwise subsampling led to the expectation that sequencing depth would affect the degree of clonotype sharing among donors. Sampling was limited to blood, and TCR repertoires in tissue likely differ from TCR repertoires in blood. The genetic and exposure-history diversity represented was limited by the small number of donors.

This clone is a singleton in its sample. The clone's antigen remains unknown. It has no much larger one-base neighbor in the sample; base qualities were not kept. The donors were healthy, HIV-negative adults who had no recently reported acute infections or vaccinations. Every donor was a Caucasian adult residing in Nashville, Tennessee, USA. For unsorted samples, some 90 million PBMCs were counted, and genomic DNA was extracted using the QIAamp DNA Blood Mini kit. Blood was collected by leukapheresis, and PBMCs were isolated by Ficoll-Histopaque density gradient centrifugation and then cryopreserved in liquid nitrogen vapor phase.

Material for sequencing was PBMCs. The sequence derives from a woman aged 40 to 49 in good health. Some clones in this sample may be carry-over from other donors' samples. The receptor chain draws on TRBV7-3 and TRBJ2-1, with TRBD1 as a weak D call on 6 bases. The DNA is as follows: TGTGCCAGCAGCTTACACCCAGGGGACAATGAGCAGTTCTTC. Its protein is CASSLHPGDNEQFF.